These T cell receptor beta chains were read from a single sample in a study of blood T cell repertoires in COVID-19. Clones were sequenced by immunoSEQ multiplex PCR, and TCRdb holds only the in-frame ones, with some missing. The profile shows around 71,000 clones, approximately 85% of them singletons. The material sequenced was peripheral blood. Source of these receptors: an elderly man with acute or convalescent COVID-19. Each CDR3 is given with its conserved first and last residue. A D gene is named only where the DNA matches it firmly. Size tells how often a clone was seen (once, few, many) or the class of an expanded clone, and some rows leave it out.

TRBV7-2	-	13	-	TRBJ1-1	CASSKTGNTEAFF	TGTGCCAGCAGCAAAACAGGGAACACTGAAGCTTTCTTT
TRBV10-3	TRBD1	13	-	TRBJ2-7	CAINPGQGFEQYF	TGTGCCATCAATCCGGGACAGGGATTCGAGCAGTACTTC
TRBV10-3	TRBD2	16	once	TRBJ2-5	CAISSRLAGVQETQYF	TGTGCCATCAGTTCTAGGCTAGCGGGGGTTCAAGAGACCCAGTACTTC
TRBV25-1	-	15	-	TRBJ2-2	CASNLGGPNTGELFF	TGTGCCAGCAACTTAGGCGGGCCGAACACCGGGGAGCTGTTTTTT
TRBV27	TRBD1	14	once	TRBJ1-2	CASRGHRGNYGYTF	TGTGCCAGCAGGGGGCACAGGGGGAACTATGGCTACACCTTC
TRBV4-1	TRBD1	16	-	TRBJ2-1	CASSQVAGQGINEQFF	TGCGCCAGCAGCCAAGTAGCTGGACAGGGGATCAATGAGCAGTTCTTC
TRBV12-3/TRBV12-4	TRBD1	13	-	TRBJ2-7	CASSFDRGHEQYF	TGTGCCAGCAGTTTCGACAGGGGCCACGAGCAGTACTTC
TRBV6-5	-	14	-	TRBJ2-3	CASRQGGGADTQYF	TGTGCCAGCAGGCAAGGGGGGGGCGCAGATACGCAGTATTTT
TRBV19	-	14	-	TRBJ1-1	CASMSSLRGTEAFF	TGTGCCAGTATGTCATCACTAAGAGGGACTGAAGCTTTCTTT
TRBV5-1	-	14	-	TRBJ2-5	CASSLPREGETQYF	TGCGCCAGCAGCTTGCCACGGGAAGGAGAGACCCAGTACTTC
TRBV11-2	TRBD1	15	-	TRBJ1-5	CASSARDRTMEPQHF	TGTGCCAGCAGCGCAAGGGACAGAACGATGGAGCCCCAGCATTTT
TRBV6-4	-	13	-	TRBJ1-5	CASSEQGEQPQHF	TGTGCCAGCAGTGAACAGGGAGAGCAGCCCCAGCATTTT
TRBV7-9	TRBD2	15	-	TRBJ2-1	CASSRAGDVGYEQFF	TGTGCCAGCAGCCGAGCGGGAGATGTGGGCTATGAGCAGTTCTTC
TRBV6-2/TRBV6-3	-	15	-	TRBJ2-7	CASSYWGEKRYEQYF	TGTGCCAGCAGTTACTGGGGCGAAAAGAGATACGAGCAGTACTTC
TRBV19	TRBD1	15	-	TRBJ2-7	CASSRPGQGIYEQYF	TGTGCCAGTAGCCGGCCGGGACAGGGGATCTACGAGCAGTACTTC
TRBV7-9	TRBD1	16	once	TRBJ1-6	CASSITGGSANSPLHF	TGTGCCAGCAGCATTACAGGGGGTTCGGCAAATTCACCCCTCCACTTT
TRBV2	-	14	few	TRBJ2-7	CASSSGLRIYEQYF	TGTGCCAGCAGCTCGGGACTCCGGATTTACGAGCAGTACTTC
TRBV18	TRBD2	15	-	TRBJ2-7	CASSLPSGIRDEQYF	TGTGCCAGCTCTTTACCTAGCGGGATTAGGGACGAGCAGTACTTC
TRBV7-8	-	14	-	TRBJ2-5	CASSLGRYQETQYF	TGTGCCAGCAGCTTGGGGCGGTACCAAGAGACCCAGTACTTC
TRBV5-4	TRBD2	14	once	TRBJ2-1	CASSLRTSGPEQFF	TGTGCCAGCAGCTTGCGGACTAGCGGGCCTGAGCAGTTCTTC
TRBV6-5	-	14	-	TRBJ1-4	CATQYSGTNEKLFF	TGTGCCACGCAGTACAGTGGCACTAATGAAAAACTGTTTTTT
TRBV18	TRBD2	15	-	TRBJ2-1	CASSPLSGSGNEQFF	TGTGCCAGCTCACCACTTAGCGGGAGTGGTAATGAGCAGTTCTTC
TRBV5-5	-	14	-	TRBJ2-3	CAAKLEWATDTQYF	TGTGCCGCAAAACTAGAATGGGCCACAGATACGCAGTATTTT
TRBV6-1	-	15	-	TRBJ1-4	CASSEGGRVFEKLFF	TGTGCCAGCAGTGAAGGGGGCAGGGTATTTGAAAAACTGTTTTTT
TRBV5-1	TRBD1	16	-	TRBJ2-2	CASSSLGQGAGGELFF	TGCGCCAGCAGCTCCCTGGGACAGGGGGCGGGCGGGGAGCTGTTTTTT
TRBV15	-	14	-	TRBJ1-2	CATSAPPVVYGYTF	TGTGCCACCAGCGCCCCGCCGGTAGTTTATGGCTACACCTTC
TRBV7-2	TRBD1	15	once	TRBJ1-2	CASSLESTGGYGYTF	TGTGCCAGCAGCTTAGAGAGTACAGGGGGCTATGGCTACACCTTC
TRBV19	-	12	-	TRBJ1-2	CASSNRDYSYTF	TGTGCCAGTAGTAACCGGGACTACAGCTACACCTTC
TRBV20-1	TRBD1	16	-	TRBJ2-7	CSASRVDRGQNYEQYF	TGCAGTGCTAGTCGGGTGGACAGGGGGCAAAATTACGAGCAGTACTTC
TRBV6-5	-	15	-	TRBJ1-2	CASSYSTGLNYGYTF	TGTGCCAGCAGTTACTCGACAGGTCTAAACTATGGCTACACCTTC
TRBV29-1	-	12	once	TRBJ1-1	CSVVADNTEAFF	TGCAGCGTTGTTGCGGATAACACTGAAGCTTTCTTT
TRBV3-1/TRBV3-2	-	16	-	TRBJ2-3	CASSQATRGEADTQYF	TGTGCCAGCAGCCAAGCAACTCGGGGTGAGGCAGATACGCAGTATTTT
TRBV28	TRBD1	19	-	TRBJ1-3	CASSLTPGQGGTSGNTIYF	TGTGCCAGCAGCCTGACACCTGGACAGGGAGGGACCTCTGGAAACACCATATATTTT